What follows describes a single T cell receptor beta chain. There are 12 residues in the CDR3. Germline V gene sequence: CDR1 SGHNT, CDR2 YYREEE (reference sequence). Trimming shortened V by 4 bases and J by 4 bases, and 8 bases separated the two germline ends. This entry belongs to a study of blood T cell repertoires in COVID-19. Authors' methods: For nucleated cells, counts were estimated from reference gene primer amplification. Clones were read by immunoSEQ multiplex PCR, and TCRdb kept only the in-frame ones, dropping some. V, J and clone size are those of that table, while D and trimming were read from the DNA. Counted here are about 200,000 clones, roughly 82% occurring once; the ten biggest clones make up around 9.5%.

V gene TRBV5-4 combines with J gene TRBJ1-2; D unclear. This sequence was found in a man aged 50-60 years with active or convalescent COVID-19. Sequenced material: peripheral blood. The CDR3 DNA follows: TGTGCCAGCAGCATAGACACCTATGGCTACACCTTC. This translates into CASSIDTYGYTF.